This T cell receptor beta chain was profiled in a study of metastatic and nonmetastatic thyroid tumors. Turning to the study itself: Repertoires were compared across blood and tumor or nodule tissue from malignant and benign thyroid patients.

The V end lost 0 bases, the J end lost 16 bases, and 13 bases lay between the germline ends. Germline assignment: CDR1 SQVTM and CDR2 ANQGSEA. This CDR3 spans 11 amino acids. In this sample, this clone turned up many times. No patient had received any treatment before thyroid surgery. TCRdb used MiXCR to call clones anew from the PCR reads. The sample carries over 65,000 clones, under 15% recorded once. Sequenced: tumor tissue. This sequence joins TRBV29-1 and TRBJ2-1; either TRBD1 or TRBD2 may supply D (5 bases each). The sequence was obtained from a female donor with papillary thyroid cancer or a benign thyroid nodule (not recorded which). Some clones in this sample may be carry-over from other donors' samples. The CDR3 DNA follows: TGCAGCGTTGAAGATCCGGGGCTGGGCTTCTTC. It is translated as CSVEDPGLGFF.